The rows below give T cell receptor beta chains drawn from one sample of a study of blood T cell repertoires in COVID-19. Data came from immunoSEQ multiplex PCR; TCRdb stores just in-frame clones and leaves some out. The data contain a few hundred thousand clones, around 90% of them singletons. Material for sequencing was peripheral blood. These receptors originate from a man younger than 30 with COVID-19, enrolled during active disease. CDR3s include the opening cysteine and the closing phenylalanine or tryptophan. The order of the fields is D gene, clone size, V gene, J gene, CDR3 length, CDR3 DNA, CDR3 protein. A D gene is named only where the DNA matches it firmly. The size of a clone is reported for some rows only, either as once, few or many, or as a class for expanded clones.

d_call: TRBD1
clone_size: .
v_call: TRBV7-2
j_call: TRBJ1-5
cdr3_length: 14
cdr3_nt: TGTGCCAGCAGCGCCCGACAGGGCCATCAGCCCCAGCATTTT
cdr3_aa: CASSARQGHQPQHF

d_call: .
clone_size: once
v_call: TRBV19
j_call: TRBJ2-3
cdr3_length: 13
cdr3_nt: TGTGCCAGTAGTATAGGTCCGTCAGATACGCAGTATTTT
cdr3_aa: CASSIGPSDTQYF

d_call: .
clone_size: .
v_call: TRBV7-2
j_call: TRBJ1-6
cdr3_length: 14
cdr3_nt: TGTGCCAGCAGCTCGGTAACAGGGAGTTCACCCCTCCACTTT
cdr3_aa: CASSSVTGSSPLHF

d_call: TRBD1
clone_size: once
v_call: TRBV23-1
j_call: TRBJ2-7
cdr3_length: 15
cdr3_nt: TGCGCCAGCAGTCCTACGGACAGGCGGACCTACGAGCAGTACTTC
cdr3_aa: CASSPTDRRTYEQYF

d_call: TRBD1
clone_size: .
v_call: TRBV6-5
j_call: TRBJ2-7
cdr3_length: 13
cdr3_nt: TGTGCCACCCATACACCGACAGGGGACGAGCAGTACTTC
cdr3_aa: CATHTPTGDEQYF

d_call: .
clone_size: .
v_call: TRBV3-1/TRBV3-2
j_call: TRBJ2-2
cdr3_length: 13
cdr3_nt: TGTGCCACCTCGGTGGGGGGCACCGGGGAGCTGTTTTTT
cdr3_aa: CATSVGGTGELFF

d_call: .
clone_size: .
v_call: TRBV18
j_call: TRBJ2-3
cdr3_length: 15
cdr3_nt: TGTGCCAGCTCACCACGGGCGGGGTCCACAGATACGCAGTATTTT
cdr3_aa: CASSPRAGSTDTQYF

d_call: TRBD1
clone_size: .
v_call: TRBV6-1
j_call: TRBJ2-5
cdr3_length: 14
cdr3_nt: TGTGCCAGCAGTGACGCAGGGGGCTGGGAGACCCAGTACTTC
cdr3_aa: CASSDAGGWETQYF

d_call: .
clone_size: .
v_call: TRBV6-4
j_call: TRBJ2-1
cdr3_length: 14
cdr3_nt: TGTGCCAGCAGCCCCCCCGCGGTCCCCAATGAGCAGTTCTTC
cdr3_aa: CASSPPAVPNEQFF

d_call: .
clone_size: few
v_call: TRBV28
j_call: TRBJ1-1
cdr3_length: 11
cdr3_nt: TGTGCCAGCAGTTTGACAGGTTACGCTTTCTTT
cdr3_aa: CASSLTGYAFF

d_call: TRBD1
clone_size: .
v_call: TRBV4-1
j_call: TRBJ1-2
cdr3_length: 17
cdr3_nt: TGCGCCAGCAGCCAAGAATCACTGACAGGGGCGTTCTATGGCTACACCTTC
cdr3_aa: CASSQESLTGAFYGYTF

d_call: .
clone_size: once
v_call: TRBV7-9
j_call: TRBJ2-3
cdr3_length: 15
cdr3_nt: TGTGCCAGCAGCCCCCGCGGGACCGGAGTGGATACGCAGTATTTT
cdr3_aa: CASSPRGTGVDTQYF

d_call: TRBD1
clone_size: few
v_call: TRBV25-1
j_call: TRBJ1-2
cdr3_length: 15
cdr3_nt: TGTGCCAGCAGTGCCCACGAGACAGGGTCCTATGGCTACACCTTC
cdr3_aa: CASSAHETGSYGYTF

d_call: .
clone_size: once
v_call: TRBV5-5
j_call: TRBJ2-5
cdr3_length: 14
cdr3_nt: TGTGCCAGCAGCTTGGACTCTCGCCAAGAGACCCAGTACTTC
cdr3_aa: CASSLDSRQETQYF

d_call: .
clone_size: once
v_call: TRBV27
j_call: TRBJ1-4
cdr3_length: 13
cdr3_nt: TGTGCCAGCAGGACAACGCTTAATGAAAAACTGTTTTTT
cdr3_aa: CASRTTLNEKLFF

d_call: .
clone_size: .
v_call: TRBV19
j_call: TRBJ2-6
cdr3_length: 16
cdr3_nt: TGTGCCAGTAGTATTGTCGGGTTCTCTGGGGCCAACGTCCTGACTTTC
cdr3_aa: CASSIVGFSGANVLTF

d_call: TRBD1
clone_size: .
v_call: TRBV11-2
j_call: TRBJ2-7
cdr3_length: 15
cdr3_nt: TGTGCCAGCAGCGCCGCAGGGGGCGCCCGTCCCGAGCAGTACTTC
cdr3_aa: CASSAAGGARPEQYF

d_call: .
clone_size: .
v_call: TRBV5-1
j_call: TRBJ2-2
cdr3_length: 16
cdr3_nt: TGCGCCAGCAGCCCGCGCGGCGGAGAGTCCACCGGGGAGCTGTTTTTT
cdr3_aa: CASSPRGGESTGELFF

d_call: .
clone_size: once
v_call: TRBV3-1/TRBV3-2
j_call: TRBJ2-1
cdr3_length: 11
cdr3_nt: TGTGCCAGCACGGTTAACAATGAGCAGTTCTTC
cdr3_aa: CASTVNNEQFF

d_call: .
clone_size: .
v_call: TRBV11-2
j_call: TRBJ1-3
cdr3_length: 17
cdr3_nt: TGTGCCAGCAGCTTCCCCCTGGACGGGATCTCTGGAAACACCATATATTTT
cdr3_aa: CASSFPLDGISGNTIYF

d_call: .
clone_size: many
v_call: TRBV7-9
j_call: TRBJ1-6
cdr3_length: 16
cdr3_nt: TGTGCCAGCAGCTTAGGGCAGGGGTTTTATAATTCACCCCTCCACTTT
cdr3_aa: CASSLGQGFYNSPLHF

d_call: .
clone_size: .
v_call: TRBV29-1
j_call: TRBJ2-7
cdr3_length: 13
cdr3_nt: TGCAGCGTTGTTGCGGGGACCTCCTACGAGCAGTACTTC
cdr3_aa: CSVVAGTSYEQYF

d_call: .
clone_size: .
v_call: TRBV7-2
j_call: TRBJ1-6
cdr3_length: 18
cdr3_nt: TGTGCCAGCAGCTTATACCCGTGGACTGGCACCTATAATTCACCCCTCCACTTT
cdr3_aa: CASSLYPWTGTYNSPLHF

d_call: TRBD2
clone_size: .
v_call: TRBV7-3
j_call: TRBJ2-7
cdr3_length: 15
cdr3_nt: TGTGCCAGCAGCTTAACGGGACTAGCGGACATCGAGCAGTACTTC
cdr3_aa: CASSLTGLADIEQYF

d_call: .
clone_size: .
v_call: TRBV7-2
j_call: TRBJ1-2
cdr3_length: 15
cdr3_nt: TGTGCCAGCAGCTTAGCCGATACAGGTCTTTATGGCTACACCTTC
cdr3_aa: CASSLADTGLYGYTF

d_call: .
clone_size: .
v_call: TRBV9
j_call: TRBJ1-1
cdr3_length: 14
cdr3_nt: TGTGCCAGCAGCGCCCGGACAGTCCCAAATGAAGCTTTCTTT
cdr3_aa: CASSARTVPNEAFF

d_call: .
clone_size: .
v_call: TRBV19
j_call: TRBJ2-3
cdr3_length: 12
cdr3_nt: TGTGCCAGCAGTGGCAGCGCAGATACGCAGTATTTT
cdr3_aa: CASSGSADTQYF

d_call: .
clone_size: few
v_call: TRBV5-1
j_call: TRBJ2-2
cdr3_length: 17
cdr3_nt: TGCGCCAGCAGCTGGATACCCGGGAGTTGGGGCACCGGGGAGCTGTTTTTT
cdr3_aa: CASSWIPGSWGTGELFF

d_call: TRBD2
clone_size: .
v_call: TRBV10-3
j_call: TRBJ2-3
cdr3_length: 15
cdr3_nt: TGTGCCATCAGTGGGGGACTACCGCACACAGATACGCAGTATTTT
cdr3_aa: CAISGGLPHTDTQYF

d_call: .
clone_size: .
v_call: TRBV19
j_call: TRBJ2-7
cdr3_length: 13
cdr3_nt: TGTGCCAGTAGTATGTCACTAGCCGACGAGCAGTACTTC
cdr3_aa: CASSMSLADEQYF

d_call: TRBD1
clone_size: .
v_call: TRBV7-9
j_call: TRBJ1-4
cdr3_length: 15
cdr3_nt: TGTGCCAGCAGCTTATACAGGGGAACTAATGAAAAACTGTTTTTT
cdr3_aa: CASSLYRGTNEKLFF

d_call: .
clone_size: .
v_call: TRBV2
j_call: TRBJ2-7
cdr3_length: 12
cdr3_nt: TGTGCCAGCAGTCCCAGAGCGTACGAGCAGTACTTC
cdr3_aa: CASSPRAYEQYF

d_call: TRBD1
clone_size: .
v_call: TRBV11-2
j_call: TRBJ2-7
cdr3_length: 13
cdr3_nt: TGTGCCAGCAGCGAGACAGGGAACTACGAGCAGTACTTC
cdr3_aa: CASSETGNYEQYF

d_call: .
clone_size: .
v_call: TRBV3-1/TRBV3-2
j_call: TRBJ1-1
cdr3_length: 16
cdr3_nt: TGTGCCAGCAGCCAAGAAACGGACACCCTGGACACTGAAGCTTTCTTT
cdr3_aa: CASSQETDTLDTEAFF

d_call: .
clone_size: .
v_call: TRBV2
j_call: TRBJ2-7
cdr3_length: 14
cdr3_nt: TGTGCCAGCAGTCAAGGACGGGACTCCTACGAGCAGTACTTC
cdr3_aa: CASSQGRDSYEQYF

d_call: .
clone_size: once
v_call: TRBV5-1
j_call: TRBJ2-1
cdr3_length: 13
cdr3_nt: TGCGCCAGCAGCTTGGTTAGCTACAATGAGCAGTTCTTC
cdr3_aa: CASSLVSYNEQFF

d_call: .
clone_size: .
v_call: TRBV2
j_call: TRBJ2-2
cdr3_length: 15
cdr3_nt: TGTGCCAACTCCAGGGACTGGATGAACACCGGGGAGCTGTTTTTT
cdr3_aa: CANSRDWMNTGELFF

d_call: TRBD1
clone_size: .
v_call: TRBV6-1
j_call: TRBJ1-5
cdr3_length: 18
cdr3_nt: TGTGCCAGCAGTGAAGCGGGACAGGCGTGGCGTGGCAATCAGCCCCAGCATTTT
cdr3_aa: CASSEAGQAWRGNQPQHF